The clone carrying this T cell receptor (beta chain) was seen at least ten times. The antigen remains undetermined. The same CDR3 arises from other DNA sequences in this sample as well. The CDR3 contains 13 residues. Germline trimming cut 6 bases from V and 1 base from J; bases unmatched to any gene: 4. CDR1 SQVTM and CDR2 ANQGSEA come from the germline V gene. The record originates from a study of shared clonotypes between healthy human individuals. Study-level findings and limits: Measured sharing among donors was expected to vary with sequencing depth.

Measured with immunoSEQ multiplex PCR; TCRdb has only the in-frame clones, and not every one. The sample contains hundreds of thousands of clones, 70% to 80% of which appear only once. The specimen was PBMCs. This rearrangement joins TRBV29-1 to TRBJ1-1; TRBD1 matches at 8 bases. The origin of this receptor is a woman in her 40s in good health. Some clones in this sample may be carry-over from other donors' samples. The CDR3 nucleotides read TGCAGCGTGCCCGGGACAGGGAACACTGAAGCTTTCTTT. This sequence encodes CSVPGTGNTEAFF.